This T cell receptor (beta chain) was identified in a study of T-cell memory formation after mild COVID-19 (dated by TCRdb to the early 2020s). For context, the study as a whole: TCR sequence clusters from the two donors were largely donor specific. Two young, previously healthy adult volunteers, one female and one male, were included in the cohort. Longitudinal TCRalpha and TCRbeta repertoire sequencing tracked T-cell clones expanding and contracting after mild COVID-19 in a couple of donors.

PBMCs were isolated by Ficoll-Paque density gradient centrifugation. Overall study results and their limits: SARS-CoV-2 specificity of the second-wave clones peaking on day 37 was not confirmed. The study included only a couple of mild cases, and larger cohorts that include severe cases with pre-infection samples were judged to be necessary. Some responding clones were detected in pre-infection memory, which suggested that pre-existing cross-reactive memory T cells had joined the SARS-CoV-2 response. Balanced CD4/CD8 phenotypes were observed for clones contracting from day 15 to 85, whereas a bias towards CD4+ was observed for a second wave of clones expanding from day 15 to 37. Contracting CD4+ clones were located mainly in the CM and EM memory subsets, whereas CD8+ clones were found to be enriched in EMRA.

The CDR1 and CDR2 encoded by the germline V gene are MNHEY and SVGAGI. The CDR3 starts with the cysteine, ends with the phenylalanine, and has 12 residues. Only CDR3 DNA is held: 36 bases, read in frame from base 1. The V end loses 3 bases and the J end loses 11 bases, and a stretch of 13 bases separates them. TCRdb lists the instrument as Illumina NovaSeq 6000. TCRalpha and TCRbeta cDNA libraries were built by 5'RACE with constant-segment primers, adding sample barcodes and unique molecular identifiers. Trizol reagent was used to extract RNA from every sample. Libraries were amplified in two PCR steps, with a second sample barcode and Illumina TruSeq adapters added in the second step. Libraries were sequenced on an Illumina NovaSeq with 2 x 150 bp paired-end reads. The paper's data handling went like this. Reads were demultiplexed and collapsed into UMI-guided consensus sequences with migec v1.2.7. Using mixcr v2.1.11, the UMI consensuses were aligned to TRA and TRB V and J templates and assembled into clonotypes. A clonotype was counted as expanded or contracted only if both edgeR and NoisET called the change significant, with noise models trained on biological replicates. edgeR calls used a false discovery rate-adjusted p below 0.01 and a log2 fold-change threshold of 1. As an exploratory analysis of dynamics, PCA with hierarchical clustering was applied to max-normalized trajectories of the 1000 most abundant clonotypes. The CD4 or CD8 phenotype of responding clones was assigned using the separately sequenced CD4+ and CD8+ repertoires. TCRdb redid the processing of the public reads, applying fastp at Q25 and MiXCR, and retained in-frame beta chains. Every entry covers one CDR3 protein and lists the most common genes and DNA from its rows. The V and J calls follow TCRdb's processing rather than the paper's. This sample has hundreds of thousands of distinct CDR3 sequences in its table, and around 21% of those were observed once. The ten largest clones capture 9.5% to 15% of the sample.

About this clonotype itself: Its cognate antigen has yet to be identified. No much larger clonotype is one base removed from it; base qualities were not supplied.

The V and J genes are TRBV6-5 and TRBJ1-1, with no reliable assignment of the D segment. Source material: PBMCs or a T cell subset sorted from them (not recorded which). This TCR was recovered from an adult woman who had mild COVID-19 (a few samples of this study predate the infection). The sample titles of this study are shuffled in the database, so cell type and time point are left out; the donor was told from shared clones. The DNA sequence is TGTGCCAGCAGTTATTACCGCGGCATGGCTTTCTTT. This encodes CASSYYRGMAFF.